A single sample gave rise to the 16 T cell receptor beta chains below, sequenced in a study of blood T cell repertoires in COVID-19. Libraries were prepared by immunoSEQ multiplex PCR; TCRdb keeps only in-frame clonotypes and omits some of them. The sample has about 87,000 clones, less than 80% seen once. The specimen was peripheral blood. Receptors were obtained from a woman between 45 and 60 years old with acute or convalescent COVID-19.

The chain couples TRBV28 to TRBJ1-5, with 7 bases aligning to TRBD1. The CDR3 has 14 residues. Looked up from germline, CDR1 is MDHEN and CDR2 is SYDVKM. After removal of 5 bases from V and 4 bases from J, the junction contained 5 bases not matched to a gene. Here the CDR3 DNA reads TGTGCCAGCAGTCCGGGACAGTGGAATCAGCCCCAGCATTTT. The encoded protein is CASSPGQWNQPQHF.

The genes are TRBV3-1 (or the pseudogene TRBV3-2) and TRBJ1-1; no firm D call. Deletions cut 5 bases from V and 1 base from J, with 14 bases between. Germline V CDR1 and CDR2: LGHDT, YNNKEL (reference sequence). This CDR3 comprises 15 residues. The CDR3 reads CASSFLGRGNTEAFF. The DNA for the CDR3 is TGTGCCAGCAGCTTCCTAGGCCGGGGGAACACTGAAGCTTTCTTT.

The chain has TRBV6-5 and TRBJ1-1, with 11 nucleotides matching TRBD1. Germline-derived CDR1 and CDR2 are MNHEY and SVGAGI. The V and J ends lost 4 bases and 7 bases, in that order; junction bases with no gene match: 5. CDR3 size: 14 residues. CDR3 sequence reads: CASSSGQGGGEAFF. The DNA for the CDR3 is TGTGCCAGCAGTTCGGGACAGGGGGGAGGTGAAGCTTTCTTT.

The CDR3 sequence: CASSQVLGGGPDTQYF. CDR3 sequence (DNA): TGTGCCAGCAGCCAAGTTCTCGGGGGGGGCCCAGATACGCAGTATTTT. The genes are TRBV3-1 (or the pseudogene TRBV3-2) and TRBJ2-3; TRBD2 matches 8 bases. The CDR3 is made up of 16 amino acids. From germline, CDR1 is LGHDT and CDR2 YNNKEL (reference sequence). The V and J ends lost 1 base and 4 bases, in that order; junction bases with no gene match: 7.

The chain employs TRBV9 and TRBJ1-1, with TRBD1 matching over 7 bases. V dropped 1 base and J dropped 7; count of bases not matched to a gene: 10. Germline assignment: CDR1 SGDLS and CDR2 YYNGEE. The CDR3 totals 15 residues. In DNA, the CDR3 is TGTGCCAGCAGCGTAAACCCACAGGGGCGTAATGAAGCTTTCTTT. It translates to CASSVNPQGRNEAFF.

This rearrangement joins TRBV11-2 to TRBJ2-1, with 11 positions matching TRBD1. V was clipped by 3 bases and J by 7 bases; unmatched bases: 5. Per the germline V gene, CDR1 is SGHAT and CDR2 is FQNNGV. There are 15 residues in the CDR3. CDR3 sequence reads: CASSFGQGARNEQFF. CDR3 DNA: TGTGCCAGCAGCTTCGGACAGGGGGCGCGTAATGAGCAGTTCTTC. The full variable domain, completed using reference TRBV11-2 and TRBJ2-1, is EAGVAQSPRYKIIEKRQSVAFWCNPISGHATLYWYQQILGQGPKLLIQFQNNGVVDDSQLPKDRFSAERLKGVDSTLKIQPAKLEDSAVYLCASSFGQGARNEQFFGPGTRLTVL.

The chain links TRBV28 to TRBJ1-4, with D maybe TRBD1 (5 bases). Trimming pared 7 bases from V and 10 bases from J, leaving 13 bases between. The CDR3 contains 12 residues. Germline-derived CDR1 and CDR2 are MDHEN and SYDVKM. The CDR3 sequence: CASTGPGGKLFF. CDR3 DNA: TGTGCCAGCACCGGGCCGGGGGGAAAACTGTTTTTT.

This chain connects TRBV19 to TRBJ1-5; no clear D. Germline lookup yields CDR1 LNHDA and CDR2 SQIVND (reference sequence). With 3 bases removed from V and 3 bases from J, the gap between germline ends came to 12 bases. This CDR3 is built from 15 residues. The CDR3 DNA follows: TGTGCCAGTAGTATCCGTCCCGAGAACAATCAGCCCCAGCATTTT. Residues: CASSIRPENNQPQHF.

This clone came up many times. CDR3 protein: CASSFVEGAEAFF. For the CDR3, the DNA is TGTGCCAGCAGCTTTGTAGAGGGTGCTGAAGCTTTCTTT. The chain joins TRBV7-9 to TRBJ1-1; unclear D gene. This CDR3 spans 13 amino acids. Per the germline V gene, CDR1 is SEHNR and CDR2 is FQNEAQ (reference sequence). Trimming removed 3 bases at V and 6 bases at J, with 11 bases between.

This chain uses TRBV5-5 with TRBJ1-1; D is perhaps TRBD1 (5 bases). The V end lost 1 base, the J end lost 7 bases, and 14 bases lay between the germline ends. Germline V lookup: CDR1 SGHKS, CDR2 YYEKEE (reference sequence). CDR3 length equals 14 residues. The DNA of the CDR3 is TGTGCCAGCAGCTTGTCCAGGGTGGGTGGTGAAGCTTTCTTT. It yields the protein CASSLSRVGGEAFF. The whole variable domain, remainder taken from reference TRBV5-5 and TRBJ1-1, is DAGVTQSPTHLIKTRGQQVTLRCSPISGHKSVSWYQQVLGQGPQFIFQYYEKEERGRGNFPDRFSARQFPNYSSELNVNALLLGDSALYLCASSLSRVGGEAFFGQGTRLTVV.

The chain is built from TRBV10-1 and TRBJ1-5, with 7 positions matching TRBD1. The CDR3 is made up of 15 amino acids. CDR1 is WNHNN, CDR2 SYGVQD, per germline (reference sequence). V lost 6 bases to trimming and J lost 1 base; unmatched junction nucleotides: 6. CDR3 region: CASRSGQDSNQPQHF. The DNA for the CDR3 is TGCGCCAGCAGAAGCGGACAGGACAGCAATCAGCCCCAGCATTTT.

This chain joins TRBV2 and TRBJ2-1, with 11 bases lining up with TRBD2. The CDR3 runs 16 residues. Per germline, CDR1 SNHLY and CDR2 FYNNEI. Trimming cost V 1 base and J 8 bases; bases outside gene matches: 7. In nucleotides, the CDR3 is TGTGCCAGCAGTGAAGGCGTAGCGGGGGGGCTTGATGAGCAGTTCTTC. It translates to CASSEGVAGGLDEQFF.

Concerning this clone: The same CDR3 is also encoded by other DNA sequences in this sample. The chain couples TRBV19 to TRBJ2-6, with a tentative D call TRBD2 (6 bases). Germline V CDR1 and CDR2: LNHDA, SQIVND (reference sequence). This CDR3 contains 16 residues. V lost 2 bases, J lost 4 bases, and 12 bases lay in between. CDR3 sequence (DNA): TGTGCCAGTAGTATACCCGGGAGAGCCGGGGCCAACGTCCTGACTTTC. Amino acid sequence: CASSIPGRAGANVLTF.

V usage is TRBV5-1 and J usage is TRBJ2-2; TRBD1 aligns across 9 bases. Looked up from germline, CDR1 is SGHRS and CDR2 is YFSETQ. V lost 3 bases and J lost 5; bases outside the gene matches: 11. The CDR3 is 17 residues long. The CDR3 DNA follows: TGCGCCAGCAGCTCGCTCTGGACAGGGGTGACTACCGGGGAGCTGTTTTTT. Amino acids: CASSSLWTGVTTGELFF.

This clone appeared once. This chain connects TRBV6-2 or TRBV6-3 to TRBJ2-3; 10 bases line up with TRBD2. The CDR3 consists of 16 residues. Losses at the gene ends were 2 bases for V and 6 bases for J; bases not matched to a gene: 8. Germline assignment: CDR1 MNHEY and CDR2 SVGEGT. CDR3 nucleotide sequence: TGTGCCAGCAGTTACGTAGCGGGGGGCCGACGGGATACGCAGTATTTT. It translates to CASSYVAGGRRDTQYF.

CDR3 DNA: TGCAGTGCTAGTGCTAGCGGGGGGCGTGAGCAGTACTTC. Translated: CSASASGGREQYF. The chain links TRBV20-1 to TRBJ2-7; 11 bases are shared with TRBD2. V gave up 3 bases and J gave up 7 bases; unmatched junction bases: 5. This CDR3 is built from 13 residues. In germline, CDR1 is DFQATT, CDR2 SNEGSKA (reference sequence).